The TCR beta chain described here comes from a study of shared clonotypes between healthy human individuals (dated by TCRdb to the early 2020s). Study-level background: Three men and two women, aged 18 to 49 years, made up the cohort. Leukapheresis yielded between about 0.85 and 9 billion PBMCs per donor. Libraries were prepared and TCR repertoires were sequenced by different laboratories using diverse techniques, in order to increase sequencing depth and limit assay-specific biases. For each donor, CD4 naive and CD4 memory were each run on three plates, CD8 naive on two plates, and CD8 memory on one plate. The study deeply sequenced blood TCR repertoires of about 5 healthy adults to estimate repertoire size and the extent of clonotype sharing between individuals.

The study at large found these results: Even with the large sequencing depth, rarefaction of the sorted-subset datasets indicated that sequencing was incomplete. The small number of donors limited the genetic and exposure-history diversity represented. Clonotypes shared by all four sorted-subset donors showed higher generation probabilities than non-shared clonotypes. When several donors were compared, the shared fraction of clonotypes was about 5.2% for naive CD4, roughly 3.4% for naive CD8, 2% to 2.5% for memory CD4, and less than 0.45% for memory CD8. Larger estimated clonotype richness was generally found for naive subsets than for memory subsets. Only blood was sampled, and tissue TCR repertoires likely differ from those in blood. Pairwise subsampling led to the expectation that sequencing depth would affect the degree of clonotype sharing among donors.

CDR3 length: 16 amino acids, cysteine to phenylalanine. Only CDR3 DNA remains: 48 bases, in frame from the first base. Per the germline V gene (reference sequence), MNHNY is the CDR1 and SVGAGI is the CDR2. V is cut back by 6 bases and J by 2 bases, with 8 bases in the junction unmatched. About this clone: The antigen this receptor binds is unknown. Nothing much larger sits one base from this clone, and base qualities are not available.

Using the deep immunoSEQ assay, multiplex PCR amplified TCR CDR3 regions from genomic DNA. For each cell subset, the extracted genomic DNA was distributed evenly across all wells of several immunoSEQ 96-well plates, and each plate served as one replicate. Each replicate PCR for sorted subsets received about 180 ng genomic DNA, equal to about 29,000 T cell genomes. The purified libraries were quantified using a Qubit 3.0 fluorometer, sized with a Bioanalyzer 2100, and then quantified again using the KAPA Library Quantification kit. Every immunoSEQ 96-well plate was sequenced on a separate single-read 150-cycle Illumina NextSeq 550 flow cell. Per the authors' processing: Because only junctional sequences without quality scores were contained in the immunoSEQ output, filtering matching that applied to full-length reads could not be performed. To assign V/J genes and CDR3, sequences were annotated using PyIR, a Python wrapper for IgBLAST v1.9, with IMGT germline references. Any read was removed if the V/J assignment was weak (E-value above 1e-6), the CDR3 was missing, or the read contained stop codons, out-of-frame junctions, or ambiguous translated residues. A V3J clonotype was defined by an identical inferred V gene, J gene, and CDR3 amino acid sequence. The percentage overlap between two repertoires was calculated by dividing the number of shared unique clonotypes by the size of the smaller repertoire. Richness of each repertoire was evaluated using RTK rarefaction, the Chao1 estimator, and Recon v2.1 estimates of unobserved clonotypes. OLGA was used to compute generation probabilities for all TCRbeta clonotypes that the gDNA method yielded from several donors. TCRdb stores this immuneACCESS table with in-frame sequences only. Part of the clones is absent; in the studies checked, under half of the shortfall reflects unresolved V genes, and no reason is known for the rest. For V, J and clone size, that table is used; D and trimming come from the DNA. This sample holds 2 million to 2.5 million clones; 90% to 97% were observed only once. Of the sample, roughly 0.13% falls within the top ten clones.

Donors were healthy HIV-negative adults with no recently reported acute infections or vaccinations. Every donor was a Caucasian adult residing in Nashville, Tennessee, USA. CD4+ T cells were enriched by magnetic negative selection, after which naive cells were positively selected on CD45RA and the negative fraction was taken as the memory subset. Blood was collected by leukapheresis, and PBMCs were isolated by Ficoll-Histopaque density gradient centrifugation and then cryopreserved in liquid nitrogen vapor phase. Analytical flow cytometry was used to check the purity and quantity of every magnetically sorted T cell population. Each sorted fraction had its genomic DNA isolated and then quantified by UV absorbance on a Nanodrop 2000c.

The sequence was collected from a man younger than 35 in good health. Sample: naive CD4+ T cells sorted from blood. This specimen's cell subset or site label, interpreted: CD45RA+ positively selected. The chain links TRBV6-6 with TRBJ1-4; TRBD1 matches 8 bases in the middle. CDR3 reads: CASSGPGGPTNEKLFF. In nucleotide form, the sequence is TGTGCCAGCAGCGGTCCAGGGGGCCCGACTAATGAAAAACTGTTTTTT.